The 5 T cell receptor beta chains listed next were all sequenced from one sample in a study of blood T cells in healthy people across ages (dated by TCRdb to between 2014 and 2016). The library relied on 5' RACE. TCRdb records Illumina HiSeq 2500 as the sequencer. A second roughly 6 to 12 cycle PCR used a sample-barcoded 5' primer and a J-beta primer mix. The public reads were run again by TCRdb, first through fastp at Q25 and then through MiXCR, and only productive beta chains were kept. When rows share a CDR3 protein, they turn into one entry using the most common DNA and genes. A total of some 890,000 distinct CDR3 sequences appear in this sample, 25% to 30% of them only once. 9.5% to 13% of the sample rests with the top ten. These data were also filed under a second study, of T cells of mothers and their children.

Sequences were obtained from blood. Every receptor here comes from a woman in her 40s in good health.

The V call is TRBV6-2 or TRBV6-3, the J call TRBJ2-3, with 8 bases aligning to TRBD2. This CDR3 region has 17 residues. V shed 6 bases, J shed 3 bases, and the junction held 14 bases outside the gene matches. In germline, CDR1 is MNHEY, CDR2 SVGEGT. DNA for the CDR3: TGTGCCAGCAGGCCGCGGAAGGGTAGCGGGACTACAGATACGCAGTATTTT. Its translation: CASRPRKGSGTTDTQYF.

This clonotype was counted many times. This chain uses TRBV7-2 with TRBJ2-5; TRBD2 might be the D (6 bases). The V end was cut by 5 bases, the J end by 5 bases, with 15 bases between. Germline lookup yields CDR1 SGHTA and CDR2 FQGNSA. This CDR3 is 14 amino acids long. CDR3 DNA sequence: TGTGCCAGCAGCCCCTGGGACTTGGGGGAGACCCAGTACTTC. Its protein product is CASSPWDLGETQYF.

This chain uses TRBV6-5 with TRBJ2-1, with D tentatively TRBD2 (5 bases). Germline CDR1 MNHEY, CDR2 SVGAGI. Trimming stripped 4 bases from V and 0 bases from J, with 13 bases between. This CDR3 spans 16 amino acids. The CDR3 spells CASSSGLRSSYNEQFF. The CDR3 DNA reads TGTGCCAGCAGTTCCGGACTTAGGAGCTCCTACAATGAGCAGTTCTTC.

This clonotype was observed a handful of times. The V call is TRBV5-1, the J call TRBJ2-3; 13 bases are a match to TRBD2. Germline lookup yields CDR1 SGHRS and CDR2 YFSETQ. The V and J ends lost 3 bases and 6 bases, in that order; junction bases with no gene match: 7. This CDR3 has 16 residues. CDR3 bases: TGCGCCAGCAGCTCCAAGACTAGCGGGGGGTATGATACGCAGTATTTT. Encoded protein: CASSSKTSGGYDTQYF.

The genes are TRBV7-2 and TRBJ2-3; TRBD2 matches 8 bases. This CDR3 region has 15 residues. V lost 5 bases and J lost 3; bases outside the gene matches: 7. Per germline, CDR1 SGHTA and CDR2 FQGNSA. CDR3 bases: TGTGCCAGCAGCCCCCTCCCGGGGGGGACAGATACGCAGTATTTT. It translates to CASSPLPGGTDTQYF. Variable domain in full (rest from reference TRBV7-2 and TRBJ2-3): GAGVSQSPSNKVTEKGKDVELRCDPISGHTALYWYRQSLGQGLEFLIYFQGNSAPDKSGLPSDRFSAERTGGSVSTLTIQRTQQEDSAVYLCASSPLPGGTDTQYFGPGTRLTVL.